This T cell receptor (beta chain) came from a study of cytomegalovirus exposure and HLA in healthy donors (dated by TCRdb to 2016 to 2017). In the study overall: In an earlier analysis of around 540 of the donors, approximately 300 Gb of sequence data and approximately 120 million unique TCR beta sequences from about 190 million T cells were reported. Around 300 gigabases of sequencing data and some 85 million unique TCR sequences were included in an early release covering 550 to 650 HLA-typed donors. Among the roughly 400 genotyped donors, more than 70% belonged to the genetic ancestry cluster associated with self-reported Caucasian donors. The aim of the study was to test whether cataloging public T cell receptors could identify signatures of past pathogen exposure. The study used immunosequencing to profile the T cell repertoires of approximately 650 subjects and linked those repertoires to cytomegalovirus serostatus. A separate validation cohort of about 110 different subjects was used in addition to the roughly 640-subject first cohort. The study combined high-throughput TCR immunosequencing, statistical association of individual TCRs with disease status, and machine learning to predict cytomegalovirus infection status. A later analysis re-examined previously published TCR beta repertoires from about 670 donors and added high-resolution HLA genotyping to investigate patterns of TCR occurrence. Rather than drawing on any new phenotypic data, the later analysis identified candidate immune exposures from TCR beta sequences and the way those sequences occurred across donors. An earlier analysis of 587 of the donors used high-throughput TCR beta sequencing to judge whether each TCR beta V gene segment behaved as functional or pseudogenic. Alongside the repertoire data, information on donor age, sex, ethnicity and CMV serostatus was compiled. Genome-wide SNP genotypes for about 55% of the 666 donors were used in a later genetic analysis, which treated that subset as a discovery cohort. Every repertoire in the discovery cohort had been generated on one and the same sequencing platform. HLA typing included class I and class II loci at four-digit resolution. The number of typed donors differed by locus: 629-630 for A, B, C, DRB1 and DQB1; 500 to 550 for DQA1; about 600 for DPA1; and roughly 450 for DPB1. Four to six DR-DQ haplotypes were handled as single units for association and clustering, since linkage in the cohort was strong. Across under 500 genotyped donors of the cohort, an average of approximately 220,000 unique TCR beta nucleotide sequences per donor were sequenced, and roughly 20% of those sequences were non-productive. Findings and caveats that apply to the study as a whole: Because HLA typing was unavailable for some donors at each locus, only the typed subset was used in association tests. Immune exposure information for the cohort was limited to CMV serostatus. In a later genetic analysis, fewer N-insertions in productive TCRs were reported among donors in an Asian-associated ancestry cluster than the roughly 700-donor mean. Sequencing depth was assumed to be roughly uniform across donors in the presence/absence analyses, though that assumption may not hold. The 87-base-pair reads could not distinguish some IMGT-functional V segments, including TRBV6-2 and TRBV6-3, so those segments were excluded. Linkage disequilibrium might explain the correlated functional status among segregating V segments, but an unknown experimental factor could not be ruled out. The cohort was sequenced for TCR beta chains only, and without alpha or paired-chain data the features that could be detected were limited. According to a later analysis, most CMV-associated TCR beta chains appeared to be HLA-restricted, and the HLA associations seemed to be driven largely by CMV exposure. Strong co-occurrence of HLA alleles, especially DR and DQ, made assigning TCR associations to individual alleles difficult. Specific HLA alleles were associated with 16,951 TCR beta sequences at a false discovery rate of 0.05 in a later analysis. A later genetic analysis associated a missense DCLRE1C variant with V-gene and J-gene trimming of TCR beta chains, and an independent cohort replicated the association. It was suggested by the authors that the approach could potentially be generalized to other disease states and immunological phenotypes. A later analysis reported that several top co-occurrence clusters appeared linked to parvovirus B19, influenza, CMV and Epstein-Barr virus. The study gave a list of 150 to 200 TCR beta chains associated with cytomegalovirus. The classifier was reported to diagnose cytomegalovirus status with high specificity and sensitivity in both the original and validation cohorts. Across donors, most TCR sequences were observed very rarely, whereas some public TCRs were present in many individuals. Around 16 rarely observed V segments, including chromosome 9 orphons, were excluded from the earlier analysis of a few hundred of the donors because counts were too low. In a later analysis, TCR association rates were found to vary across HLA loci, with the most associated TCRs seen for DRB1 alleles and the fewest for HLA-C alleles. In vitro tests confirmed that a few of the cytomegalovirus-associated TCR beta chains recognize cytomegalovirus antigens. A group of highly shared sequence variants was considered likely to be a technical artifact of the sequencing pipeline. A later analysis found that HLA-associated TCR beta chains were more clonally expanded and had lower generation probabilities than equally common non-associated chains. A further reported finding was that TCR beta sequences accurately predicted the HLA-A and HLA-B alleles for most subjects in the first cohort. An earlier analysis of around 600 of the donors showed that most TCR beta V segments appeared in productive rearrangements either about 90% or about 30% of the time, which broadly matched IMGT annotations.

The cohort was made up of roughly 670 healthy bone marrow donors. At the time of sampling, all cohort members were nominally healthy, though unrecorded immune exposures were likely present. The donor tested CMV seronegative and was one of the 352 seronegative cohort members. Each donor provided a peripheral blood sample, and peripheral blood mononuclear cells were used for TCR beta sequencing. The Qiagen DNeasy Blood Extraction Kit was used to extract genomic DNA from the blood cell samples. Via the germline V gene (reference sequence), CDR1 is PRHDT and CDR2 FYEKMQ. The CDR3 covers 17 residues, taking in both the cysteine and the phenylalanine. Here the CDR3 DNA is all that survives: 51 bases in frame from base 1. For this chain, trimming is 0 bases at the V end and 3 bases at the J end, and the number of junction bases without a gene match is 6. The library came from the immunoSEQ multiplex PCR assay. The multiplex PCR relied on a mix of 60 forward primers for TCR Vbeta segments and 13 reverse primers for TCR Jbeta segments. The CDR3 region of rearranged TCR beta genes was amplified from genomic DNA with a multiplex PCR assay. The amplified TCR beta libraries were sequenced on the Illumina HiSeq System as 87-base-pair reads. The original methods were these. A later analysis counted 65 million to 90 million unique TCR beta chains across the 666 repertoires, and some 12 million of these chains were shared by at least two donors. Raw reads were error-corrected and collapsed into unique sequences by a nearest-neighbor algorithm in which closely related sequences were merged to remove PCR and sequencing errors. Alignment of CDR3 sequences to IMGT reference sequences was used to assign V, D and J gene segments. For a sequence to be retained, a match of at least six nucleotides was required to both a V gene segment and a J gene segment. A rearrangement was called productive if the CDR3 had no stop codons and remained in frame with V and J, and every other rearrangement was called non-productive. Following IMGT convention, CDR3 was defined as the stretch from the second conserved V-encoded cysteine up to the conserved J-encoded phenylalanine. Sequences without an unambiguous match to a single V gene segment were excluded from the earlier analysis of almost 600 of the donors. In an earlier analysis of 450 to 700 of the donors, V segments were called functional above 56.7% productive rearrangements and were called segregating when the between-donor standard deviation exceeded 5%. A statistical classification framework was built to diagnose cytomegalovirus status from the catalog of TCR beta chain sequences. A later analysis assigned V and J genes by comparing TCR nucleotide sequences with IMGT/GENE-DB human TR gene sequences. The TCRdist pipeline was used in a later analysis to assign CDR3 sequences and most-parsimonious VDJ recombination scenarios. In a later analysis, each TCR beta chain was defined by its CDR3 amino acid sequence together with its V-gene family, and reads lacking a unique V-gene family were excluded. To address suspected cross-contamination and a sequencing artifact, a later analysis removed 450 to 700 highly shared, low-generation-probability nucleotide sequences. A later analysis calculated a clonal expansion index for each public chain from normalized within-repertoire ranks of inferred template counts. Generation probabilities in a later analysis came from a VDJ recombination model fitted to out-of-frame rearrangements, and those results were checked against IGoR. Hypergeometric tests were used in a later analysis to score TCR-TCR, TCR-HLA and TCR-CMV co-occurrence, with a repertoire-size bias correction applied to the TCR pairs. A later analysis estimated false discovery rates by permuting HLA or CMV assignments 20 times. In a later analysis, co-occurring TCRs were grouped using DBSCAN, with TCRdist sequence similarity added in when clustering inside HLA-allele-positive subsets. Co-occurrence clustering excluded repertoires with fewer than 30,000 or more than 120,000 public chains, plus five with anomalous nucleotide sharing. TCRdb holds this immuneACCESS table with in-frame rearrangements only. Some clones are missing; in checked studies, unresolved V genes explain under half, and the rest has no known cause. V and J calls and clone size come straight from that table; D and trimming were deduced from the DNA. The sample's table covers tens of thousands of clones. The top ten constitute more than 8% of the sample.

A remark on this clone: It lacks a known antigen.

The V and J segments used are TRBV13 and TRBJ2-2, with TRBD2 matching 8 junction bases. The source is a male donor in good health and CMV-seronegative. The sample consisted of PBMCs. The bases read TGTGCCAGCAGCTTAGGCCTTGGGACTAGAGACACCGGGGAGCTGTTTTTT. Its protein product is CASSLGLGTRDTGELFF. The entire variable domain, with the stretches around the CDR3 drawn from the reference TRBV13 and TRBJ2-2 proteins, is AAGVIQSPRHLIKEKRETATLKCYPIPRHDTVYWYQQGPGQDPQFLISFYEKMQSDKGSIPDRFSAQQFSDYHSELNMSSLELGDSALYFCASSLGLGTRDTGELFFGEGSRLTVL.